This T cell receptor (beta chain) was recorded in a study of T cell changes during pregnancy in multiple sclerosis. Sequencing used immunoSEQ multiplex PCR; TCRdb keeps in-frame clones, though not all of them. This sample has tens of thousands of clones, with about 89% found just once. Looked up from germline, CDR1 is MNHEY and CDR2 is SMNVEV (reference sequence). The CDR3 spans 17 residues. Trimming at V came to 2 bases and at J to 2 bases, leaving 9 bases not matched to a gene. The receptor was isolated from a female donor with multiple sclerosis, enrolled in a pregnancy study. The chain is built from TRBV27 and TRBJ2-3; TRBD1 matches at 8 bases. The material sequenced was CD4+ T cells from peripheral blood mononuclear cells, taken in the first trimester of pregnancy. CDR3 sequence: CASSLQRAGGPTDTQYF. In nucleotides, the CDR3 is TGTGCCAGCAGTTTACAGAGGGCAGGGGGCCCCACAGATACGCAGTATTTT.